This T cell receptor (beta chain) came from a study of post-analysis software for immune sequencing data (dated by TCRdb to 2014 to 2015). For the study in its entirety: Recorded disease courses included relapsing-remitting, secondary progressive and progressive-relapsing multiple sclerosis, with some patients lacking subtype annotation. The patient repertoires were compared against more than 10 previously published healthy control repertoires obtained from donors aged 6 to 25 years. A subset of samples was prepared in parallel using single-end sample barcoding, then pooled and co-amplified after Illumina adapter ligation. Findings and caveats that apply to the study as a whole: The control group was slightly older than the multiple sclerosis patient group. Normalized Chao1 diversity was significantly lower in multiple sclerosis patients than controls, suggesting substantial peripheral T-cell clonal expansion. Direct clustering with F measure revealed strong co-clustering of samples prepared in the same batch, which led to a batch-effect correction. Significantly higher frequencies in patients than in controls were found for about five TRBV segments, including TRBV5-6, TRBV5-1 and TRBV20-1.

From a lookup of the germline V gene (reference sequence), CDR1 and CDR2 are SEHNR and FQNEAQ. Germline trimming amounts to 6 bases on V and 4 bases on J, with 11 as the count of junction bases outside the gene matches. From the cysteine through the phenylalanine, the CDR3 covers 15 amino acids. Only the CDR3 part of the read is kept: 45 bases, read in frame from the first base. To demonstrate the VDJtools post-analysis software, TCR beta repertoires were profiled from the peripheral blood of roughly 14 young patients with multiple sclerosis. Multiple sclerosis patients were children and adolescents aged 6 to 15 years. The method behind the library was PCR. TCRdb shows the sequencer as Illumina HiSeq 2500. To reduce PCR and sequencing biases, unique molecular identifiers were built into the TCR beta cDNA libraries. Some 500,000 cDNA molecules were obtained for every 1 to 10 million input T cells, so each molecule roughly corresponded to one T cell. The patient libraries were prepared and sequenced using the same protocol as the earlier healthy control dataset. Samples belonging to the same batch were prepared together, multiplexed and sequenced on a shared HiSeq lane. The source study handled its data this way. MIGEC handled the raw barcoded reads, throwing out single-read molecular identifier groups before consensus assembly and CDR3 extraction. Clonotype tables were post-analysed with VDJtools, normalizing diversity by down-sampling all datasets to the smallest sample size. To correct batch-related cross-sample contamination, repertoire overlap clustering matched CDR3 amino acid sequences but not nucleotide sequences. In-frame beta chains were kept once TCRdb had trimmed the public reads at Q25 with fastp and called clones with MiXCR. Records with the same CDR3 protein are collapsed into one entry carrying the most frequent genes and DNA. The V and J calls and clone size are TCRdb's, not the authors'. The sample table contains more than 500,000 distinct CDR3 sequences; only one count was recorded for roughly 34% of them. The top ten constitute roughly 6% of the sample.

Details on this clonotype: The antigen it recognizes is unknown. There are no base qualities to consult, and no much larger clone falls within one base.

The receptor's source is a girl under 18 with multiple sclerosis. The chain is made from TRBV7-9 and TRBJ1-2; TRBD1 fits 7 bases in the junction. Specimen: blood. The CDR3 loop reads CASSSGGLGSYGYTF. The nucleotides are TGTGCCAGCAGTTCAGGGGGGCTCGGGAGCTATGGCTACACCTTC.